This is a list of T cell receptor beta chains from one sample in a study of CD8 T cells in Susac syndrome. TCRdb itself ran the immunoSEQ multiplex PCR reads through MiXCR, one entry per CDR3 protein. The sample includes around 140,000 distinct CDR3 sequences, 75% to 90% of them seen just once. Sequencing was performed on CD8+ T cells from PBMCs. The receptors here all came from a human donor with multiple sclerosis. Each CDR3 is given with its conserved first and last residue.

V,J,CDR3
TRBV27,TRBJ2-7,CASSILPSYEQYF
TRBV19,TRBJ2-3,CASSTQGTDTQYF
TRBV6-1,TRBJ2-7,CASSPGRRTHEQYF
TRBV13,TRBJ2-1,CATKTSGGEEQFF
TRBV7-9,TRBJ2-1,CASSLVMGPNEQFF
TRBV7-6,TRBJ2-2,CASSLLVGELFF
TRBV27,TRBJ1-2,CASSTTWWGDPGGYTF
TRBV29-1,TRBJ2-1,CSVEPRGVLANEQFF
TRBV12-3/TRBV12-4,TRBJ2-3,CAGSGGTTDTQYF
TRBV11-2,TRBJ2-5,CASSPKLVTETQYF
TRBV13,TRBJ2-5,CASSSGQGIEDQYF
TRBV7-9,TRBJ1-1,CASMFMNTEAFF
TRBV20-1,TRBJ2-2,CSAPYTATTRGGELFF
TRBV5-4,TRBJ2-3,CASSSPGLAATSAQYF
TRBV24-1,TRBJ2-1,CATSESSRQREGPNEQFF
TRBV29-1,TRBJ1-2,CSVEDRGYNYGYTF